What follows are 9 T cell receptor beta chains derived from one specimen sequenced in a study of spatial heterogeneity in lung cancer. Study findings and constraints: Mutation counts in tumors were tracked by counts of expanded intratumoral alpha and beta TCRs.

TCRdb reanalysed the 5' RACE reads using MiXCR and keeps one entry per CDR3 protein. The table lists around 100,000 distinct CDR3 sequences, 4.4% of them singletons. No antigen is known for these receptors. Documented time point: sample taken at primary tumor resection. The sequencing here drew on lung tumor tissue, taken at surgery. The receptors here all came from a male donor with early-stage non-small cell lung cancer.

This clonotype was detected only a few times. This rearrangement joins TRBV6-6 to TRBJ2-7; D ambiguous. CDR3 size: 16 residues. Germline loops: CDR1 MNHNY, CDR2 SVGAGI (reference sequence). With 0 bases removed from V and 7 bases from J, the gap between germline ends came to 19 bases. This CDR3 reads CASSYSVAGGFSEQYF. In DNA form, the CDR3 reads TGTGCCAGCAGTTACTCGGTCGCAGGTGGGTTTTCGGAGCAGTACTTC.

This clonotype was found many times. The V call is TRBV6-5, the J call TRBJ2-3, with 12 bases fitting TRBD2. V shed 5 bases and J 8 bases; nucleotides not matched to a gene: 11. Germline assignment: CDR1 MNHEY and CDR2 SVGAGI. This CDR3 is built from 16 residues. CDR3 DNA sequence: TGTGCCAGCAGTGACAGACTAGCGGGAGTTGACGGTACGCAGTATTTT. Its translation is CASSDRLAGVDGTQYF.

Remarks on this clonotype: Given a much more abundant clone one base away, this may be a read error. Lacking the conserved final phenylalanine or tryptophan, this CDR3 likely reflects a read error. The rearrangement joins TRBV28 to TRBJ2-7; D unresolved. Germline lookup yields CDR1 MDHEN and CDR2 SYDVKM. Trimming removed 6 bases from V and 3 bases from J, with 18 bases in between. The CDR3 has 15 amino acids. The CDR3 sequence is CASRTPLGPNYEQYS. The CDR3 region has the DNA TGTGCCAGCAGGACTCCCCTCGGGCCGAACTACGAGCAGTACTCC.

This clonotype was seen at least ten times. This rearrangement joins TRBV12-3 or TRBV12-4 to TRBJ2-7, with 7 bases that match TRBD1. Germline trimming cut 6 bases from V and 5 bases from J; bases unmatched to any gene: 7. This CDR3 comprises 13 residues. The CDR3 region is CASRSDRDNEQYF. The DNA of the CDR3 is TGTGCCAGCAGATCAGACAGGGACAACGAGCAGTACTTC.

This clonotype was recorded at least ten times. The chain is built from TRBV3-1 and TRBJ2-3; weak D call: TRBD1 (5 bases). The CDR3 length is 13 residues. Germline loops: CDR1 LGHDT, CDR2 YNNKEL (reference sequence). Trimming stripped 5 bases from V and 4 bases from J, with 10 bases between. The CDR3 DNA reads as TGTGCCAGCAGCAACAAAGGGGCAGATACGCAGTATTTT. Its protein is CASSNKGADTQYF.

At least ten counts were recorded for this clonotype. This chain links TRBV20-1 with TRBJ2-3, with D unclear. The germline CDR1 and CDR2 sequences are DFQATT and SNEGSKA (reference sequence). This CDR3 region has 12 residues. V was trimmed by 6 bases and J by 5 bases, leaving 12 bases between them. CDR3 amino acids: CSASERKDTQYF. CDR3 bases: TGCAGTGCGAGCGAGAGAAAAGATACGCAGTATTTT.

This clonotype has only a few counts. The CDR3 nucleotides read TGCGCCAGCAGCCTCACCCTGGACACCTCTGGGGCCAACGTCCTGACTTTC. This codes for CASSLTLDTSGANVLTF. The rearrangement uses TRBV4-1 and TRBJ2-6, with D tentatively TRBD1 (5 bases). V was cut by 4 bases and J by 0 bases, with 13 bases left in between. Germline V gives CDR1 MGHRA, CDR2 YSYEKL. This CDR3 region has 17 residues.

A few counts support this clonotype. CDR3: CASGRNSGNTGELFF. CDR3 DNA sequence: TGTGCCAGCGGTCGGAATAGCGGGAACACCGGGGAGCTGTTTTTT. The V and J genes are TRBV6-6 and TRBJ2-2; D may be TRBD2 (6 bases). The CDR3 has 15 amino acids. The ends were cut back, 8 bases at V and 1 base at J, with 14 bases in the middle. Germline V gene sequence: CDR1 MNHNY, CDR2 SVGAGI (reference sequence).

The table lists this clonotype with a few counts. CDR3 amino acids: CASSLDGQGSGELFF. DNA for the CDR3: TGTGCCAGCAGTCTGGACGGACAGGGGTCCGGGGAGCTGTTTTTT. This chain connects TRBV25-1 to TRBJ2-2; 9 bases line up with TRBD1. V trimming: 5 bases; J trimming: 6 bases; junction bases outside the gene matches: 7. CDR1 is MGHDK, CDR2 SYGVNS, per germline. The CDR3 spans 15 residues.